Listed below are T cell receptor beta chains from one sample, sequenced in a study of ipilimumab plus nivolumab after autologous stem cell transplantation. Profiling relied on immunoSEQ multiplex PCR, and the TCRdb table lists in-frame clones only, not all of them. This table has 35,000 to 50,000 clones, 88% appearing once. The material was PBMCs, obtained in a trial of ipilimumab plus nivolumab as post-transplant consolidation. The receptors derive from a male donor with multiple myeloma. The CDR3 runs from the conserved cysteine through the conserved F or W. A D gene is named only where the DNA matches it firmly. Size is omitted from some rows. Given values are once, few, many or a class for expanded clones.

clone_size: once; cdr3_length: 13; v_call: TRBV29-1; j_call: TRBJ2-7; d_call: -; cdr3_nt: TGCAGCGCCACAGGGAAAAGCTCCTACGAGCAGTACTTC; cdr3_aa: CSATGKSSYEQYF
clone_size: -; cdr3_length: 14; v_call: TRBV10-3; j_call: TRBJ1-4; d_call: -; cdr3_nt: TGTGCCATCAGTGCGTCAGCAACTAATGAAAAACTGTTTTTT; cdr3_aa: CAISASATNEKLFF
clone_size: once; cdr3_length: 15; v_call: TRBV9; j_call: TRBJ2-3; d_call: TRBD2; cdr3_nt: TGTGCCAGCAGCGTAGCTAGCGGAGGGACAGATACGCAGTATTTT; cdr3_aa: CASSVASGGTDTQYF
clone_size: -; cdr3_length: 14; v_call: TRBV10-1; j_call: TRBJ2-7; d_call: TRBD2; cdr3_nt: TGCGCCAGCAGTGATGCGGGAGGCCTGGACGAGCAGTACTTC; cdr3_aa: CASSDAGGLDEQYF
clone_size: -; cdr3_length: 15; v_call: TRBV19; j_call: TRBJ1-5; d_call: -; cdr3_nt: TGTGCCAGTAGTTGGGGCAGGATCCACAATCAGCCCCAGCATTTT; cdr3_aa: CASSWGRIHNQPQHF
clone_size: -; cdr3_length: 15; v_call: TRBV6-5; j_call: TRBJ2-7; d_call: -; cdr3_nt: TGTGCCAGCAGTCCCGGACAGCCGTCGTTTTACGAGCAGTACTTC; cdr3_aa: CASSPGQPSFYEQYF
clone_size: once; cdr3_length: 13; v_call: TRBV18; j_call: TRBJ2-5; d_call: -; cdr3_nt: TGTGCCAGCTCCCTGAGGGAGCGAGAGACCCAGTACTTC; cdr3_aa: CASSLRERETQYF
clone_size: -; cdr3_length: 17; v_call: TRBV28; j_call: TRBJ2-3; d_call: TRBD2; cdr3_nt: TGTGCCAGCAGTTTCCCTCGACTAGCGGGGGCCACAGATACGCAGTATTTT; cdr3_aa: CASSFPRLAGATDTQYF
clone_size: -; cdr3_length: 13; v_call: TRBV7-9; j_call: TRBJ1-2; d_call: -; cdr3_nt: TGTGCCAGCAGCTTAGAGGACACCCGAGGCTACACCTTC; cdr3_aa: CASSLEDTRGYTF
clone_size: -; cdr3_length: 15; v_call: TRBV9; j_call: TRBJ1-5; d_call: TRBD1; cdr3_nt: TGTGCCAGCAGCCCAACGGGACAGGGGCATCAGCCCCAGCATTTT; cdr3_aa: CASSPTGQGHQPQHF
clone_size: -; cdr3_length: 15; v_call: TRBV5-1; j_call: TRBJ1-3; d_call: -; cdr3_nt: TGCGCCAGCAGCTCCGGGACGGATTCGGGAAACACCATATATTTT; cdr3_aa: CASSSGTDSGNTIYF
clone_size: -; cdr3_length: 13; v_call: TRBV21-1; j_call: TRBJ1-5; d_call: -; cdr3_nt: TGTGCCAGCCCGGGACAGGTGCATCAGCCCCAGCATTTT; cdr3_aa: CASPGQVHQPQHF
clone_size: -; cdr3_length: 13; v_call: TRBV18; j_call: TRBJ2-5; d_call: -; cdr3_nt: TGTGCCAGCTCAGGGTCCCCCTCGGAGACCCAGTACTTC; cdr3_aa: CASSGSPSETQYF
clone_size: -; cdr3_length: 14; v_call: TRBV4-1; j_call: TRBJ1-5; d_call: -; cdr3_nt: TGCGCCAGCAGCCAAGGAGGATACGGTCAGCCCCAGCATTTT; cdr3_aa: CASSQGGYGQPQHF
clone_size: once; cdr3_length: 14; v_call: TRBV7-9; j_call: TRBJ2-5; d_call: -; cdr3_nt: TGTGCCAGCAGCTTAGCGCCGGACAGAGAGACCCAGTACTTC; cdr3_aa: CASSLAPDRETQYF
clone_size: -; cdr3_length: 15; v_call: TRBV11-2; j_call: TRBJ2-1; d_call: -; cdr3_nt: TGTGCCAGCAGCTTAACAGCCCCTAAGCCCTATGAGCAGTTCTTC; cdr3_aa: CASSLTAPKPYEQFF
clone_size: -; cdr3_length: 16; v_call: TRBV27; j_call: TRBJ2-7; d_call: -; cdr3_nt: TGTGCCAGCAGTCCCGCTTTGGTAGGGCTCGGCTACGAGCAGTACTTC; cdr3_aa: CASSPALVGLGYEQYF
clone_size: -; cdr3_length: 13; v_call: TRBV6-1; j_call: TRBJ1-4; d_call: TRBD1; cdr3_nt: TGTGCCAGCAGCGGGACAGAGAATGAAAAACTGTTTTTT; cdr3_aa: CASSGTENEKLFF
clone_size: -; cdr3_length: 18; v_call: TRBV6-1; j_call: TRBJ1-5; d_call: TRBD1; cdr3_nt: TGTGCCAGCAGTGAAGCGGGGACAGCATCCGATAGCAATCAGCCCCAGCATTTT; cdr3_aa: CASSEAGTASDSNQPQHF
clone_size: -; cdr3_length: 14; v_call: TRBV28; j_call: TRBJ1-3; d_call: -; cdr3_nt: TGTGCCAGCAGTTCGACAGTGTATGGAAACACCATATATTTT; cdr3_aa: CASSSTVYGNTIYF
clone_size: -; cdr3_length: 13; v_call: TRBV2; j_call: TRBJ1-5; d_call: -; cdr3_nt: TGTGCCACAAAGCCGGGCCAGAATCAGCCCCAGCATTTT; cdr3_aa: CATKPGQNQPQHF
clone_size: -; cdr3_length: 13; v_call: TRBV7-9; j_call: TRBJ1-4; d_call: -; cdr3_nt: TGTGCCAGCGCCGGGACGCTCAGTGAAAAACTGTTTTTT; cdr3_aa: CASAGTLSEKLFF
clone_size: -; cdr3_length: 13; v_call: TRBV4-2; j_call: TRBJ2-7; d_call: -; cdr3_nt: TGTGCCAGCAGCCAAGTTAACCCGTACGAGCAGTACTTC; cdr3_aa: CASSQVNPYEQYF
clone_size: -; cdr3_length: 13; v_call: TRBV5-1; j_call: TRBJ2-5; d_call: -; cdr3_nt: TGCGCCAGCAGCTTGGCTTTCCGGGAGACCCAGTACTTC; cdr3_aa: CASSLAFRETQYF
clone_size: -; cdr3_length: 14; v_call: TRBV5-4; j_call: TRBJ1-1; d_call: -; cdr3_nt: TGTGCCAGCAGCTTATACAGACCAAACACTGAAGCTTTCTTT; cdr3_aa: CASSLYRPNTEAFF
clone_size: -; cdr3_length: 14; v_call: TRBV7-2; j_call: TRBJ2-3; d_call: -; cdr3_nt: TGTGCCAGCAGCTTAAGAGCGAGCACAGATACGCAGTATTTT; cdr3_aa: CASSLRASTDTQYF
clone_size: -; cdr3_length: 13; v_call: TRBV6-1; j_call: TRBJ2-3; d_call: TRBD1; cdr3_nt: TGTGCCAGCGTGCCAGGGGGACCAGATACGCAGTATTTT; cdr3_aa: CASVPGGPDTQYF
clone_size: -; cdr3_length: 15; v_call: TRBV9; j_call: TRBJ2-5; d_call: TRBD2; cdr3_nt: TGTGCCAGCAGCGTATCTGGGCGGGAGTTTGAGACCCAGTACTTC; cdr3_aa: CASSVSGREFETQYF
clone_size: -; cdr3_length: 16; v_call: TRBV9; j_call: TRBJ2-7; d_call: TRBD2; cdr3_nt: TGTGCCAGCAGCGCCTTACACGGGACTAGCGGTTACGAGCAGTACTTC; cdr3_aa: CASSALHGTSGYEQYF